The 5 T cell receptor beta chains reported below all come from one sample, sequenced in a study of T-cell memory formation after mild COVID-19. TCRdb itself ran the 5' RACE reads through MiXCR, one entry per CDR3 protein. The data show about 430,000 distinct CDR3 sequences, with about a sixth seen just once and approximately 21% held by the top ten. The sequencing sample was made of PBMCs or a T cell subset sorted from them (not recorded which). The receptors originated from a man between 18 and 29 years old who had mild COVID-19 (a few samples of this study predate the infection). Cell type and time point are not known.

The CDR3 nucleotides are TGTGCCAGCAGTACCGAGGACAGGGACAATGAGCAGTTCTTC. Translating it yields CASSTEDRDNEQFF. The rearrangement joins TRBV6-2 or TRBV6-3 to TRBJ2-1, with 8 bases fitting TRBD1. The CDR3 covers 14 residues. Losses at the gene ends were 5 bases for V and 5 bases for J; bases not matched to a gene: 5. Per germline, CDR1 MNHEY and CDR2 SVGEGT.

This clonotype appeared a few times. The rearrangement joins TRBV11-2 to TRBJ2-2, with D perhaps matching TRBD1 (6 bases). The CDR3 length is 17 residues. The V and J ends lost 2 bases and 5 bases respectively, with 18 bases between them. Germline V gene lookup returns CDR1 SGHAT and CDR2 FQNNGV. The chain's CDR3 is CASSLSQIGGRTGELFF. CDR3 DNA sequence: TGTGCCAGCAGCTTATCCCAGATAGGGGGACGAACCGGGGAGCTGTTTTTT.

This clonotype was detected only a few times. The rearrangement joins TRBV11-2 to TRBJ2-1; perhaps TRBD2 as D (6 bases). Germline V gene sequence: CDR1 SGHAT, CDR2 FQNNGV. The ends were cut back, 5 bases at V and 7 bases at J, with 9 bases in the middle. The CDR3 is 12 residues long. CDR3 coding DNA: TGTGCCAGCAGCCCGGGACTGAATGAGCAGTTCTTC. Translation: CASSPGLNEQFF.

The chain combines TRBV20-1 with TRBJ1-2; D perhaps matches TRBD1 (6 bases). CDR1 and CDR2 from the germline V gene are DFQATT and SNEGSKA (reference sequence). This CDR3 spans 14 amino acids. V was pared by 6 bases and J by 5 bases, with 19 bases between. The CDR3 DNA reads TGCAGTGCCCGGAGGGTGGCAGGGGAGTATGGCTACACCTTC. It yields the protein CSARRVAGEYGYTF.

In its sample, this clonotype was seen a few times. This chain uses TRBV27 with TRBJ1-2; D is unclear. Germline lookup yields CDR1 MNHEY and CDR2 SMNVEV (reference sequence). Trimming cost V 0 bases and J 4 bases, with 12 bases left between them. CDR3 length: 15 residues. CDR3 region: CASSLSSGLGYGYTF. CDR3 coding DNA: TGTGCCAGCAGTTTATCGAGCGGGCTTGGCTATGGCTACACCTTC.